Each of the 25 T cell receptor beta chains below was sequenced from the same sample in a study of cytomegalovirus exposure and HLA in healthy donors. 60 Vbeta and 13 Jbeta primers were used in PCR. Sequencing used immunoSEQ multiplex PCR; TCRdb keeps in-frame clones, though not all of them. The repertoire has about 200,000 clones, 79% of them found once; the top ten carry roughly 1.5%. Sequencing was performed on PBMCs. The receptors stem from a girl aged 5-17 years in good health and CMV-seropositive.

The CDR3 reads CASSLGLVDNEQYF. CDR3 coding DNA: TGTGCCAGCAGCTTGGGACTAGTTGATAACGAGCAGTACTTC. This sequence joins TRBV7-9 and TRBJ2-7; 8 bases map to TRBD2. CDR3 length: 14 amino acids. The V gene end was trimmed by 3 bases and the J gene end by 5 bases; junction bases not matched to a gene: 6. CDR1 is SEHNR and CDR2 is FQNEAQ in the germline V gene (reference sequence).

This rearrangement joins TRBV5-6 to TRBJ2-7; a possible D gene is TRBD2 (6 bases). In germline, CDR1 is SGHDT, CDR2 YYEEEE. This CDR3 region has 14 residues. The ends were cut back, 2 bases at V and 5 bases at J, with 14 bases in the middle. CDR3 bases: TGTGCCAGCAGCTTCGGGCCCGGGAGCAACGAGCAGTACTTC. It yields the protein CASSFGPGSNEQYF. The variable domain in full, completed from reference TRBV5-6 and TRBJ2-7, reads DAGVTQSPTHLIKTRGQQVTLRCSPKSGHDTVSWYQQALGQGPQFIFQYYEEEERQRGNFPDRFSGHQFPNYSSELNVNALLLGDSALYLCASSFGPGSNEQYFGPGTRLTVT.

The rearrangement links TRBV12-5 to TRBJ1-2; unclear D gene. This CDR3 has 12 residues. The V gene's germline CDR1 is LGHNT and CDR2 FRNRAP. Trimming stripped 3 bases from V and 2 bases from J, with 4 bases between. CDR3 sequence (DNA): TGTGCTAGTGGTTTAGCCAACTATGGCTACACCTTC. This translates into CASGLANYGYTF.

In DNA, the CDR3 is TGTGCCAGCAGCTCCCCCTCGGGTTCGGGGACTGGGGCCAACGTCCTGACTTTC. Its protein product is CASSSPSGSGTGANVLTF. The chain has TRBV28 and TRBJ2-6; D is possibly TRBD2 (5 bases). The CDR3 sequence is 18 residues long. From germline, CDR1 is MDHEN and CDR2 SYDVKM. The ends were cut back, 6 bases at V and 2 bases at J, with 20 bases in the middle.

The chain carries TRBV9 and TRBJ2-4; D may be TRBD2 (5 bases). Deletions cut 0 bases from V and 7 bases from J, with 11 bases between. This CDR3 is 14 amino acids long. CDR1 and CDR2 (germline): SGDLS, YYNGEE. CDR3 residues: CASSVGGYENIQYF. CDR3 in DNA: TGTGCCAGCAGCGTAGGAGGGTATGAGAACATTCAGTACTTC.

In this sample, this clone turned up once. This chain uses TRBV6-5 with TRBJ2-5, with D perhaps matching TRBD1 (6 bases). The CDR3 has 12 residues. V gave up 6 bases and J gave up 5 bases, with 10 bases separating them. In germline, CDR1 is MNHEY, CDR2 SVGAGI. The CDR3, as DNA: TGTGCCAGCAGCCAGGGGTGGGAGACCCAGTACTTC. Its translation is CASSQGWETQYF.

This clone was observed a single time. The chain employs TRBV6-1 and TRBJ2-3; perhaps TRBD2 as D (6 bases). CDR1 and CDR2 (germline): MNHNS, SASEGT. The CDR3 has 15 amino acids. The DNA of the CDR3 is TGTGCGGCGGGGCGGGACCCATGGAGCACAGATACGCAGTATTTT. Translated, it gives CAAGRDPWSTDTQYF.

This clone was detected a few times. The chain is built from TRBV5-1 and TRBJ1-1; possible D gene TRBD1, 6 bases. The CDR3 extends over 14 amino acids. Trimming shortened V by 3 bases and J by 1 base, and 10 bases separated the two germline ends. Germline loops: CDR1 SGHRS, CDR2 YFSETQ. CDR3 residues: CASSWDTTNTEAFF. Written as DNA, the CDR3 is TGCGCCAGCAGCTGGGACACCACGAACACTGAAGCTTTCTTT.

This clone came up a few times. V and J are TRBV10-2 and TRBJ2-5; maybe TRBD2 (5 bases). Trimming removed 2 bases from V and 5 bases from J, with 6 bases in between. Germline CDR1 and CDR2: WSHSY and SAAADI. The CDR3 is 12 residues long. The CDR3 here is CASSEGGETQYF. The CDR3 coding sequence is TGCGCCAGCAGTGAGGGCGGGGAGACCCAGTACTTC.

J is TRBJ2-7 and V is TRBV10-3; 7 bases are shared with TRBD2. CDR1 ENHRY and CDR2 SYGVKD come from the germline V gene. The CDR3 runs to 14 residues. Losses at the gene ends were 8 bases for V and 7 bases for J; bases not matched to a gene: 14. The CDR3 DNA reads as TGTGCCATCGGGGGGGAGACAGCGTTACCTGAGCAGTACTTC. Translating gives CAIGGETALPEQYF.

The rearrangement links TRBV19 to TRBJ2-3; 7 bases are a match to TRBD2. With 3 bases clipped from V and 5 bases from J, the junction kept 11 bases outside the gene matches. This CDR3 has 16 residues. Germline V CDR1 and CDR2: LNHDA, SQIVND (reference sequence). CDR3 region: CASSILAAAMGDTQYF. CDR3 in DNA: TGTGCCAGTAGTATCCTAGCGGCTGCAATGGGAGATACGCAGTATTTT.

The CDR3 DNA sequence: TGCGCCAGCAGCCAAAAGGCGAATGAGCCGGGACTAGCGGAATACAATGAGCAGTTCTTC. Its translation is CASSQKANEPGLAEYNEQFF. The chain joins TRBV4-1 to TRBJ2-1, with 11 bases fitting TRBD2. Germline values: CDR1 MGHRA, CDR2 YSYEKL. The length of the CDR3 is 20 residues. Unmatched junction bases numbered 16, after V lost 2 bases and J lost 4 bases.

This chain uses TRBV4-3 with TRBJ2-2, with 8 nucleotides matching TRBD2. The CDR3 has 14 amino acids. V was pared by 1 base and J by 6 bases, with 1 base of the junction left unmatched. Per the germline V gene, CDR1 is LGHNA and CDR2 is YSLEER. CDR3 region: CASSQAGGPGELFF. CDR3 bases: TGCGCCAGCAGCCAAGCGGGGGGGCCCGGGGAGCTGTTTTTT.

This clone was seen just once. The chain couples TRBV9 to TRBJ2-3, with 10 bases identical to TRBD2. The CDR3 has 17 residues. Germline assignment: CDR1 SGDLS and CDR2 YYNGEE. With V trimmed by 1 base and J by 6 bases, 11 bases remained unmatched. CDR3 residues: CASSVTAVSGGTDTQYF. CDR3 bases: TGTGCCAGCAGCGTAACCGCCGTTAGCGGGGGGACGGATACGCAGTATTTT.

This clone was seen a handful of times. This chain's CDR3 is CASFRQGATEAFF. The DNA for the CDR3 is TGTGCCAGCTTTCGACAGGGGGCCACTGAAGCTTTCTTT. The V and J genes are TRBV11-3 and TRBJ1-1, with TRBD1 matching over 10 bases. CDR1 is SGHNT, CDR2 YENEEA, per germline. V shed 8 bases and J 4 bases; nucleotides not matched to a gene: 4. The CDR3 has 13 residues. The variable domain in full, completed from reference TRBV11-3 and TRBJ1-1, reads EAGVVQSPRYKIIEKKQPVAFWCNPISGHNTLYWYLQNLGQGPELLIRYENEEAVDDSQLPKDRFSAERLKGVDSTLKIQPAELGDSAVYLCASFRQGATEAFFGQGTRLTVV.

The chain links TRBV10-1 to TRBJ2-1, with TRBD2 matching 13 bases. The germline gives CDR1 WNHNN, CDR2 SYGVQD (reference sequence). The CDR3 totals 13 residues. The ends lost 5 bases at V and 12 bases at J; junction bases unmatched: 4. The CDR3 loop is CASSTSGGALQFF. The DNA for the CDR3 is TGCGCCAGCAGTACTAGCGGGGGGGCATTGCAGTTCTTC.

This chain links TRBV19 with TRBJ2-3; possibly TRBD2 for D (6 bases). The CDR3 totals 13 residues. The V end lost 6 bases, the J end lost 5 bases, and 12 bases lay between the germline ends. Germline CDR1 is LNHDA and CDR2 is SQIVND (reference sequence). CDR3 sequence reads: CASRRRGGDTQYF. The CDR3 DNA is TGTGCCAGTAGGCGACGGGGAGGAGATACGCAGTATTTT.

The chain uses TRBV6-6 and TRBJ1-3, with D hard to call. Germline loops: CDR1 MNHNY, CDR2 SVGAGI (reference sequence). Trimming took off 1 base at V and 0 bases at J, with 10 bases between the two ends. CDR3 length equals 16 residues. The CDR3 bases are TGTGCCAGCAGTTACTTCGTCGAGAGCTCTGGAAACACCATATATTTT. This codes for CASSYFVESSGNTIYF.

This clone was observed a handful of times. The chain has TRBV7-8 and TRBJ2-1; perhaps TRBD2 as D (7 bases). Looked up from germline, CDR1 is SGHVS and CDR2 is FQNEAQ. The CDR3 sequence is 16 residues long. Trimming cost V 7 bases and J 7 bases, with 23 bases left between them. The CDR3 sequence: CASTSGLGGLSNEQFF. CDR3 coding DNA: TGTGCCAGCACCTCAGGACTAGGGGGGCTGTCGAATGAGCAGTTCTTC.

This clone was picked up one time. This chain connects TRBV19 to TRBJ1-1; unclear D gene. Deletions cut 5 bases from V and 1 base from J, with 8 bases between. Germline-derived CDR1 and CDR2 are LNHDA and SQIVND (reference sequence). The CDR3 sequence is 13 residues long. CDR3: CASSARGNTEAFF. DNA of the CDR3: TGTGCCAGTAGTGCCCGAGGGAACACTGAAGCTTTCTTT.

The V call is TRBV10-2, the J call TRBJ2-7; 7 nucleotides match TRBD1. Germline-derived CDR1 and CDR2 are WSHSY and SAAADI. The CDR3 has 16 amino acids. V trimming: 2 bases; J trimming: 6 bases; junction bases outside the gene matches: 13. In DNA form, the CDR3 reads TGCGCCAGCAGTGAGGGGCGAGCAGGGGGAATGAGCGAGCAGTACTTC. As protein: CASSEGRAGGMSEQYF.

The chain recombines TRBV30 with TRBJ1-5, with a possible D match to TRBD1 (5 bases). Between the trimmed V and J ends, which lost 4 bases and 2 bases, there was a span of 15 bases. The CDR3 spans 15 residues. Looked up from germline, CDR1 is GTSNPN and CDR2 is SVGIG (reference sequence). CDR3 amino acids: CAWTLRAGCNQPQHF. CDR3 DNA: TGTGCCTGGACCCTTAGGGCAGGGTGCAATCAGCCCCAGCATTTT.

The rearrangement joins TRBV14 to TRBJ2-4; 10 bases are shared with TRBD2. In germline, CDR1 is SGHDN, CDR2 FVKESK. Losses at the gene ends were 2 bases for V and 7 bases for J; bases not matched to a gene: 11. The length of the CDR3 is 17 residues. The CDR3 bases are TGTGCCAGCAGCCAATTTTCTAGCGGGGGCCTGAGGAACATTCAGTACTTC. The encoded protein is CASSQFSSGGLRNIQYF.

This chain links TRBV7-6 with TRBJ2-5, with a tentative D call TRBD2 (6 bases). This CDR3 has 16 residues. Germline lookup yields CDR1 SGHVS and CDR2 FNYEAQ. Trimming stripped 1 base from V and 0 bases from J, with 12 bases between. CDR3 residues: CASSLGAGLNQETQYF. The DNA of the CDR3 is TGTGCCAGCAGCTTAGGGGCGGGATTAAACCAAGAGACCCAGTACTTC.

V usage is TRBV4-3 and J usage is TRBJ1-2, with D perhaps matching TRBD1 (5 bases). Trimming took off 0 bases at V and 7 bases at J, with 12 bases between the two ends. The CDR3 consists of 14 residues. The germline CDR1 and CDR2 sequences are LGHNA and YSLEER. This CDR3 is CASSQDGGGGGYTF. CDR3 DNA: TGCGCCAGCAGCCAAGATGGGGGGGGAGGTGGCTACACCTTC.